The present TCR beta chain was sequenced within a study of cytomegalovirus exposure and HLA in healthy donors. Researchers ran the PCR with 60 Vbeta and 13 Jbeta primers. The protocol was immunoSEQ multiplex PCR, while the TCRdb copy is restricted to in-frame clones and leaves out a portion. The repertoire holds 100,000 to 150,000 clones, with 50% to 75% as singletons. Germline CDR1 SQVTM, CDR2 ANQGSEA. This CDR3 region has 12 residues. Losses at the gene ends were 7 bases for V and 6 bases for J; bases not matched to a gene: 9. The material sequenced was PBMCs. The rearrangement joins TRBV29-1 to TRBJ2-7; 7 bases agree with TRBD2. This sequence was found in a woman aged 40 to 55 in good health and CMV-seropositive. The CDR3 sequence: CSAGEGIAEQYF. CDR3 in DNA: TGCAGCGCCGGGGAGGGAATTGCCGAGCAGTACTTC.